The next 29 T cell receptor beta chains were all read from a single sample in a study of T cell responses to AZD1222 COVID-19 vaccine. Method: immunoSEQ multiplex PCR; TCRdb's copy keeps in-frame clones and lacks some. This repertoire shows roughly 150,000 clones, about 91% found once; its top ten account for more than 3%. The sequences come from peripheral blood, collected on day 0 of MenACWY control vaccination. These receptors originate from an adult in good health.

This clone has only one observation. The rearrangement links TRBV5-1 to TRBJ2-3, with unresolved D. Germline V CDR1 and CDR2: SGHRS, YFSETQ. The CDR3 has 14 residues. The V and J ends lost 4 bases and 0 bases respectively, with 9 bases between them. Here the CDR3 reads CASSIKGSTDTQYF. In nucleotides, the CDR3 is TGCGCCAGCAGCATAAAAGGGAGCACAGATACGCAGTATTTT.

The genes are TRBV7-9 and TRBJ1-3; the D gene is possibly TRBD1 (5 bases). The germline V gene encodes CDR1 SEHNR and CDR2 FQNEAQ (reference sequence). CDR3 length: 15 amino acids. V was pared by 2 bases and J by 1 base, with 9 bases between. The CDR3 spells CASSLRQLSGNTIYF. As DNA, the CDR3 is TGTGCCAGCAGCTTAAGACAGCTGTCTGGAAACACCATATATTTT.

The chain is built from TRBV7-9 and TRBJ2-7; TRBD2 matches at 12 bases. The CDR3 is made up of 17 amino acids. Germline V gene sequence: CDR1 SEHNR, CDR2 FQNEAQ (reference sequence). V lost 2 bases, J lost 3 bases, and 8 bases stayed unmatched. The CDR3 is CASSLLAGGPLDYEQYF. As DNA, the CDR3 is TGTGCCAGCAGCTTACTAGCGGGAGGGCCCTTGGACTACGAGCAGTACTTC.

Turning to this clone: This clone may be a read error of a much larger clone one base away. Here the CDR3 reads CASSQTGTGELFF. The CDR3 DNA reads TGTGCCAGCAGCCAGACAGGGACCGGGGAGCTGTTTTTT. V gene TRBV3-1 (or the pseudogene TRBV3-2) combines with J gene TRBJ2-2; TRBD1 aligns across 7 bases. V was clipped by 3 bases and J by 5 bases; unmatched bases: 0. The CDR3 is made up of 13 amino acids. Per germline, CDR1 LGHDT and CDR2 YNNKEL (reference sequence).

With respect to this clone: The same CDR3 is also encoded by other DNA sequences in this sample. The chain employs TRBV6-5 and TRBJ1-1; D is uncertain. V lost 2 bases and J lost 4, with 8 bases in between. Germline assignment: CDR1 MNHEY and CDR2 SVGAGI. The CDR3 sequence is 13 residues long. The CDR3 region has the DNA TGTGCCAGCAGTTACGGAGGCAGCACTGAAGCTTTCTTT. Encoded protein: CASSYGGSTEAFF.

As for this clone: The junction departs from germline at one end; a sequencing error may be responsible. This chain links TRBV4-3 with TRBJ1-6; the D gene is possibly TRBD1 (5 bases). Germline CDR1 reads LGHNA; CDR2 reads YSLEER. The CDR3 runs to 13 residues. The CDR3: CASSQERGARVLF. The CDR3 bases are TGCGCCAGCAGCCAAGAGCGTGGGGCCCGTGTACTCTTT.

This chain joins TRBV6-5 and TRBJ1-5; weak D call: TRBD1 (5 bases). Germline V gene lookup returns CDR1 MNHEY and CDR2 SVGAGI. The ends were cut back, 6 bases at V and 8 bases at J, with 17 bases in the middle. This CDR3 has 14 amino acids. CDR3 in DNA: TGTGCCAGCAGCCTCGATGGGGCTCGGGAGCCCCAGCATTTT. Protein: CASSLDGAREPQHF.

J is TRBJ1-1 and V is TRBV6-6, with D perhaps matching TRBD1 (6 bases). Trimming removed 5 bases at V and 4 bases at J, with 23 bases between. This CDR3 is 17 amino acids long. Germline CDR1 reads MNHNY; CDR2 reads SVGAGI (reference sequence). In DNA form, the CDR3 reads TGTGCCAGCAGTCTGGAGGGTAACAGGGCAACGAGCACTGAAGCTTTCTTT. Protein: CASSLEGNRATSTEAFF.

The V and J genes are TRBV24-1 and TRBJ2-3; possible D gene TRBD2, 5 bases. Germline V gene sequence: CDR1 KGHDR, CDR2 SFDVKD. Trimming took off 3 bases at V and 1 base at J, with 13 bases between the two ends. The length of the CDR3 is 16 residues. Here the CDR3 reads CATSDPRVGGTDTQYF. CDR3 DNA sequence: TGTGCCACCAGTGATCCGAGGGTGGGCGGCACAGATACGCAGTATTTT.

A single count supports this clone. Compared with germline, one end of the junction differs, possibly owing to a read error. The chain combines TRBV24-1 with TRBJ2-7; D may be TRBD1 (5 bases). The CDR3 is made up of 14 amino acids. Looked up from germline, CDR1 is KGHDR and CDR2 is SFDVKD. CDR3 DNA: TGTGCCACCAGTGATCCCGGAACAGGTCCCAACCTTCAGTTC. It codes for CATSDPGTGPNLQF.

This chain uses TRBV3-1 (or the pseudogene TRBV3-2) with TRBJ2-2; TRBD2 is a possible D gene (7 bases). V dropped 4 bases and J dropped 5 bases, with 17 bases sitting between them. CDR1 and CDR2 (germline): LGHDT, YNNKEL (reference sequence). The length of the CDR3 is 16 residues. CDR3 nucleotide sequence: TGTGCCAGCAGCCCTTCTGGGGGGGCTCGGACCGGGGAGCTGTTTTTT. It codes for CASSPSGGARTGELFF.

V and J are TRBV24-1 and TRBJ2-3; D gene ambiguous. The CDR3 totals 16 residues. V lost 5 bases and J 2 bases, leaving 16 bases between the germline ends. Per germline, CDR1 KGHDR and CDR2 SFDVKD. The CDR3, as DNA: TGTGCCACCAGTGGTACAGCGCCATACAACACAGATACGCAGTATTTT. Protein product: CATSGTAPYNTDTQYF.

The rearrangement links TRBV7-2 to TRBJ1-5; no definite D call. Trimming took off 3 bases at V and 4 bases at J, with 13 bases between the two ends. CDR3 length: 15 residues. Germline assignment: CDR1 SGHTA and CDR2 FQGNSA. The CDR3 is CASSFEDLPNQPQHF. The CDR3 coding sequence is TGTGCCAGCAGCTTCGAGGACCTTCCTAATCAGCCCCAGCATTTT.

V gene TRBV3-1 (or the pseudogene TRBV3-2) combines with J gene TRBJ2-1, with TRBD2 identical over 9 bases. Losses at the gene ends were 2 bases for V and 7 bases for J; bases not matched to a gene: 6. This CDR3 contains 15 residues. Germline loops: CDR1 LGHDT, CDR2 YNNKEL (reference sequence). The CDR3 DNA sequence: TGTGCCAGCAGCCAATTCGCGGGAGGGATAAATGAGCAGTTCTTC. Translating gives CASSQFAGGINEQFF.

The CDR3 sequence: CASSPQQGVYEAFF. DNA for the CDR3: TGCGCCAGCAGCCCACAACAGGGAGTCTATGAAGCTTTCTTT. This chain links TRBV4-1 with TRBJ1-1, with a tentative D call TRBD1 (6 bases). The CDR3 has 14 amino acids. Between the trimmed V and J ends, which lost 4 bases and 7 bases, there was a span of 16 bases. Germline assignment: CDR1 MGHRA and CDR2 YSYEKL.

The rearrangement links TRBV9 to TRBJ2-2; no clear D. The germline CDR1 and CDR2 sequences are SGDLS and YYNGEE. Trimming removed 3 bases at V and 8 bases at J, with 11 bases between. CDR3 size: 13 residues. In DNA form, the CDR3 reads TGTGCCAGCAGCGATCGGACCCCGGGGGAGCTGTTTTTT. Amino acid sequence: CASSDRTPGELFF.

The chain couples TRBV11-3 to TRBJ2-3, with D perhaps TRBD1 (5 bases). CDR3 size: 14 residues. Germline V gene sequence: CDR1 SGHNT, CDR2 YENEEA. Trimming shortened V by 5 bases and J by 2 bases, and 11 bases separated the two germline ends. For the CDR3, the DNA is TGTGCCAGCAGCCGAGGACACACCACAGATACGCAGTATTTT. Protein product: CASSRGHTTDTQYF.

V usage is TRBV18 and J usage is TRBJ2-2; D is uncertain. Trimming cost V 0 bases and J 0 bases, with 11 bases left between them. CDR3 length: 17 amino acids. The germline CDR1 and CDR2 sequences are KGHSH and LQKENI. CDR3 region: CASSPPVGEANTGELFF. As DNA, the CDR3 is TGTGCCAGCTCACCACCGGTTGGAGAAGCGAACACCGGGGAGCTGTTTTTT.

The chain joins TRBV5-5 to TRBJ2-3; D gene ambiguous. Trimming removed 7 bases at V and 5 bases at J, with 8 bases between. Germline lookup yields CDR1 SGHKS and CDR2 YYEKEE (reference sequence). The CDR3 loop spans 11 amino acids. The CDR3 loop is CASYREDTQYF. DNA of the CDR3: TGTGCCAGCTATAGGGAAGATACGCAGTATTTT.

The rearrangement joins TRBV5-4 to TRBJ2-2, with a weak D call TRBD2 (7 bases). The CDR3 extends over 13 amino acids. Germline CDR1 and CDR2: SGHNT and YYREEE (reference sequence). Trimming removed 0 bases from V and 12 bases from J, with 12 bases in between. CDR3 in amino acids: CASSLAGGQKLFF. The CDR3 DNA is TGTGCCAGCAGCTTGGCCGGGGGGCAGAAGCTGTTTTTT.

CDR3 nucleotides: TGTGCCAGCAGCTCGCTCGGGGCCTATGGCTACACCTTC. Encoded protein: CASSSLGAYGYTF. The gene calls are TRBV7-2 and TRBJ1-2; maybe TRBD1 (5 bases). Per the germline V gene, CDR1 is SGHTA and CDR2 is FQGNSA. The CDR3 covers 13 residues. The V gene lost 4 bases and the J gene lost 4 bases, with 10 bases spanning the gap.

V usage is TRBV7-9 and J usage is TRBJ2-3; 9 bases fit TRBD2. J was trimmed by 0 bases and V by 2 bases; bases with no gene match: 3. Per the germline V gene, CDR1 is SEHNR and CDR2 is FQNEAQ (reference sequence). The CDR3 sequence is 16 residues long. The CDR3 DNA sequence: TGTGCCAGCAGCTTACTAGCGGGATTGAGCACAGATACGCAGTATTTT. This sequence encodes CASSLLAGLSTDTQYF.

V is TRBV6-4 and J is TRBJ2-1; a possible D gene is TRBD2 (5 bases). The germline V gene has CDR1 MRHNA and CDR2 SNTAGT. V was cut by 5 bases and J by 11 bases, with 16 bases left in between. The CDR3 contains 13 residues. The DNA for the CDR3 is TGTGCCAGCAGTCCCCAGATCCGGGGAAAGCAGTTCTTC. Translating it yields CASSPQIRGKQFF.

V and J are TRBV27 and TRBJ1-6; 7 bases agree with TRBD1. J gave up 8 bases and V 5 bases, and 6 bases lay outside the gene matches. CDR1 MNHEY and CDR2 SMNVEV come from the germline V gene (reference sequence). The CDR3 contains 14 residues. The DNA for the CDR3 is TGTGCCAGCAGTCCTCAACAGGGGTATTCACCCCTCCACTTT. This gives the protein CASSPQQGYSPLHF.

The chain carries TRBV27 and TRBJ1-6; the D is unclear. CDR1 is MNHEY, CDR2 SMNVEV, per germline (reference sequence). The V and J ends lost 5 bases and 6 bases respectively, with 11 bases between them. The CDR3 covers 14 residues. The CDR3 nucleotides read TGTGCCAGCAGTATCCACAGCCCTAATTCACCCCTCCACTTT. Its translation is CASSIHSPNSPLHF.

The V gene is TRBV7-2, the J gene TRBJ2-7; TRBD2 agrees at 7 bases. Looked up from germline, CDR1 is SGHTA and CDR2 is FQGNSA. The length of the CDR3 is 12 residues. V trimming: 5 bases; J trimming: 5 bases; junction bases outside the gene matches: 3. Here the CDR3 reads CASSRGLDEQYF. For the CDR3, the DNA is TGTGCCAGCAGCCGTGGACTAGACGAGCAGTACTTC.

The table lists this clone with a few counts. The chain joins TRBV10-3 to TRBJ1-3; 7 positions match TRBD1. CDR1 is ENHRY and CDR2 is SYGVKD in the germline V gene. After removal of 3 bases from V and 0 bases from J, the junction contained 5 bases not matched to a gene. This CDR3 is built from 16 residues. The DNA of the CDR3 is TGTGCCATCAGTGATACGGGACAGAGCTCTGGAAACACCATATATTTT. Protein product: CAISDTGQSSGNTIYF.

This sequence joins TRBV3-1 (or the pseudogene TRBV3-2) and TRBJ1-5, with 8 nucleotides matching TRBD1. Germline CDR1 LGHDT, CDR2 YNNKEL (reference sequence). CDR3 length: 15 residues. Germline trimming cut 4 bases from V and 5 bases from J; bases unmatched to any gene: 7. DNA of the CDR3: TGTGCCAGCAGCCTTTCGGACAGGGCCTATCAGCCCCAGCATTTT. Encoded protein: CASSLSDRAYQPQHF.

The chain couples TRBV28 to TRBJ2-7; D is possibly TRBD2 (6 bases). The CDR3 extends over 14 amino acids. Looked up from germline, CDR1 is MDHEN and CDR2 is SYDVKM. V was pared by 8 bases and J by 0 bases, with 14 bases between. CDR3 coding DNA: TGTGCCAGCGGAGGGTCGGAGGACTCCTACGAGCAGTACTTC. Protein sequence: CASGGSEDSYEQYF.